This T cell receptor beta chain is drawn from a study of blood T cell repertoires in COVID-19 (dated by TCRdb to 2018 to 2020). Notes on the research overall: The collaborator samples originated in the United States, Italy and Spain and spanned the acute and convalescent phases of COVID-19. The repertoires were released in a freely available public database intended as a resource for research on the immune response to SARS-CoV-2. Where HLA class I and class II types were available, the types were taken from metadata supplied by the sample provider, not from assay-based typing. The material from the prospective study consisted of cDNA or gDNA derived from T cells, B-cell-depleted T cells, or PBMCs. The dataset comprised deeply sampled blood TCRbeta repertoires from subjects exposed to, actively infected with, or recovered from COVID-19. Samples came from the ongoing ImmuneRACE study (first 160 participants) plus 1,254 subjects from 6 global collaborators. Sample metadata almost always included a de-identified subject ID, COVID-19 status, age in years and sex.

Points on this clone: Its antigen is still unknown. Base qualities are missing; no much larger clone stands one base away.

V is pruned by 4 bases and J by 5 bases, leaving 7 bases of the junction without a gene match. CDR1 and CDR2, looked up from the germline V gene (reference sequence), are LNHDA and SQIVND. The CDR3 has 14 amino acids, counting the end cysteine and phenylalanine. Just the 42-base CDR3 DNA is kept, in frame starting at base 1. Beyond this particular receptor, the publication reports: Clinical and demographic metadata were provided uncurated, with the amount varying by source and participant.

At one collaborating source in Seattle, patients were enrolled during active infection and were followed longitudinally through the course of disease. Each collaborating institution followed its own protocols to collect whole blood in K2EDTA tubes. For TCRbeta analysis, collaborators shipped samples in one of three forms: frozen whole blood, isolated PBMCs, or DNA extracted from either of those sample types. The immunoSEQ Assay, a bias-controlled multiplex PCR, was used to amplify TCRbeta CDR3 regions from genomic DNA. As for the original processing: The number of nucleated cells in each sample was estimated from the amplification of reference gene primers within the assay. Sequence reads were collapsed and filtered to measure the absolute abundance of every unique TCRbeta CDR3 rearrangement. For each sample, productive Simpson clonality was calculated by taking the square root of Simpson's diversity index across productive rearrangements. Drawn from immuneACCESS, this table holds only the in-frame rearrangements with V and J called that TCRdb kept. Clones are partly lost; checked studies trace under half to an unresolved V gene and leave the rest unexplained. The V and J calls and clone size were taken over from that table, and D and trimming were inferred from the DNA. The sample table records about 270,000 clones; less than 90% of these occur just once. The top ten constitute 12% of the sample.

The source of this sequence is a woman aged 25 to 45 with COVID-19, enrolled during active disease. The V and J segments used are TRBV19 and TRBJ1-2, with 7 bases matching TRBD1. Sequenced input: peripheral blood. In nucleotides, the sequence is TGTGCCAGTAGTACCCTAACAGGGGCTTATGGCTACACCTTC. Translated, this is CASSTLTGAYGYTF.